This T cell receptor beta chain was identified during a study of cytotoxic CD8 clonotypes in ibrutinib-treated CLL. As for the study in general: The samples contained 255,043 productive templates on average. They also contained an average of roughly 99,000 productive rearrangements.

TCRdb's copy holds only in-frame clones and misses some; the assay was immunoSEQ multiplex PCR. The table lists 300,000 to 350,000 clones, approximately 80% of them singletons. Germline CDR1 reads SEHNR; CDR2 reads FQNEAQ (reference sequence). CDR3 length: 15 amino acids. Trimming stripped 5 bases from V and 1 base from J, with 13 bases between. The sequence came from a human donor with chronic lymphocytic leukemia. The sequenced sample was PBMCs, obtained before ibrutinib treatment. The chain employs TRBV7-9 and TRBJ2-3, with D tentatively TRBD1 (6 bases). CDR3 bases: TGTGCCAGCAGCCAGGGGAGCTACGGCACAGATACGCAGTATTTT. Translated, it gives CASSQGSYGTDTQYF.